The sequence of this T cell receptor beta chain was determined in a study of molecular identifiers for immune sequencing clone quantification. Bulk libraries came from a prior protocol with listed TCR primers. MiXCR, applied by TCRdb to the PCR reads, yields one record per CDR3 protein. This sample has approximately 550,000 distinct CDR3 sequences, with around 23% found just once. The origin of this receptor is a human donor in good health. Some libraries in this study had Jurkat cell RNA spiked in. The sequenced sample consisted of naive CD8+ T cells from blood, with Jurkat cell RNA spiked in. Subset defined: FACS-sorted CD8+CD4-CCR7+CD45RA+ naive T cells.

CDR3 sequence: CATSDFVDQPQHF. Written as DNA, the CDR3 is TGTGCCACCAGTGATTTCGTGGATCAGCCCCAGCATTTT. The chain links TRBV24-1 to TRBJ1-5; D not resolved. The germline V gene encodes CDR1 KGHDR and CDR2 SFDVKD. The CDR3 has 13 residues. Between the trimmed V and J ends, which lost 1 base and 5 bases, there was a span of 5 bases.